This TCR beta chain was documented in a study of cytomegalovirus exposure and HLA in healthy donors. The wider study: Genotyping of more than 300 donors showed that around 86% belonged to the Caucasian-associated ancestry cluster. General study points: Investigators reported 164 TCR beta chains as tied to cytomegalovirus. An analysis that came later showed most CMV-associated TCR beta chains appearing HLA-restricted.

The donors comprised healthy bone marrow donors. Primers: 60 Vbeta forward and 13 Jbeta reverse. The data were produced by immunoSEQ multiplex PCR, yet TCRdb's version contains in-frame clones alone and is incomplete. The table includes 210,000 or so clones, about 80% detected once. Details on this clone: Its antigen is unidentified.

Germline V gene data show CDR1 as SGHRS and CDR2 as YFSETQ. This CDR3 region has 15 residues. Trimming removed 0 bases at V and 1 base at J, with 10 bases between. The rearrangement links TRBV5-1 to TRBJ1-1; perhaps TRBD1 as D (5 bases). Material for sequencing was PBMCs. This TCR was sampled from a woman between 40 and 50 years old in good health and CMV-seronegative. The CDR3 loop reads CASSLALGGNTEAFF. CDR3 sequence (DNA): TGCGCCAGCAGCTTGGCGTTGGGGGGGAACACTGAAGCTTTCTTT.